The present entry profiles one T cell receptor (beta chain) with its context. Its antigen is not known. In terms of origin and age, donors were healthy Caucasian individuals from Russia aged about 6 to 90. Samples had at least 7 million PBMCs isolated from them. The CDR3 totals 12 residues. Germline V gene lookup returns CDR1 KGHDR and CDR2 SFDVKD. Trimming took 12 bases from V and 3 from J; bases not matched to a gene: 7. The sample belongs to a study of blood T cells in healthy people across ages. A second roughly 6 to 11 cycle PCR used barcoded and J-beta primers. TCRdb itself ran the 5' RACE reads through MiXCR, one entry per CDR3 protein. Altogether 700,000 to 850,000 distinct CDR3 sequences are present, approximately 53% being singletons, with the ten largest covering 40% to 50%. Points from the study as a whole: Investigators viewed diversity estimates from one million T cells as underestimates, the study reported.

The V and J genes are TRBV24-1 and TRBJ2-7; 7 bases align to TRBD1. This receptor was identified in a man older than 75 in good health. The sample taken for sequencing was blood. The CDR3 is CAVGTDNYEQYF. The CDR3 nucleotides read TGTGCCGTCGGGACAGACAACTACGAGCAGTACTTC.